Listed below are T cell receptor beta chains from one sample, sequenced in a study of blood T cell repertoires in COVID-19. Some clones are missing from TCRdb's copy, which holds only in-frame ones; the method was immunoSEQ multiplex PCR. The sample lists about 210,000 clones, 88% occurring once. Input material: peripheral blood. These receptors all come from a man between 18 and 35 years old with active or convalescent COVID-19. The CDR3 runs from the conserved cysteine through the conserved F or W. A D gene is named only where the DNA matches it firmly. Size tells how often a clone was seen (once, few, many) or the class of an expanded clone, and some rows leave it out.

CDR3aa: CASSSGTAANYGYTF
CDR3nt: TGTGCCAGCAGCTCCGGGACAGCGGCTAACTATGGCTACACCTTC
d_gene: TRBD1
j_gene: TRBJ1-2
abundance: few
v_gene: TRBV5-4

CDR3aa: CASSSGSWAATEAFF
CDR3nt: TGTGCCAGCAGCTCGGGGTCATGGGCCGCCACTGAAGCTTTCTTT
d_gene: .
j_gene: TRBJ1-1
abundance: .
v_gene: TRBV7-9

CDR3aa: CASSLRDRATGYTF
CDR3nt: TGTGCCAGCAGCTTAAGGGACAGGGCTACAGGCTACACCTTC
d_gene: TRBD1
j_gene: TRBJ1-2
abundance: few
v_gene: TRBV7-9

CDR3aa: CASSVASQETQYF
CDR3nt: TGTGCCAGCAGCGTGGCCAGCCAAGAGACCCAGTACTTC
d_gene: .
j_gene: TRBJ2-5
abundance: .
v_gene: TRBV9

CDR3aa: CASSSRSAGGTRYEQFF
CDR3nt: TGTGCCAGCAGCTCGCGATCGGCGGGAGGGACCCGGTATGAGCAGTTCTTC
d_gene: TRBD2
j_gene: TRBJ2-1
abundance: .
v_gene: TRBV5-5

CDR3aa: CASSRDSYNEQFF
CDR3nt: TGTGCCAGCAGCCGGGACTCATACAATGAGCAGTTCTTC
d_gene: .
j_gene: TRBJ2-1
abundance: once
v_gene: TRBV5-4

CDR3aa: CASRLGGGWTDTQYF
CDR3nt: TGTGCCAGCAGGTTGGGGGGGGGATGGACAGATACGCAGTATTTT
d_gene: TRBD2
j_gene: TRBJ2-3
abundance: .
v_gene: TRBV6-5

CDR3aa: CASSQDPMWGEYQETQYF
CDR3nt: TGCGCCAGCAGCCAAGATCCGATGTGGGGGGAGTACCAAGAGACCCAGTACTTC
d_gene: .
j_gene: TRBJ2-5
abundance: .
v_gene: TRBV4-1

CDR3aa: CASSSGQGRNEQFF
CDR3nt: TGTGCCAGCAGCTCCGGACAGGGAAGGAATGAGCAGTTCTTC
d_gene: TRBD1
j_gene: TRBJ2-1
abundance: .
v_gene: TRBV5-4

CDR3aa: CASSDRESSYNEQFF
CDR3nt: TGTGCCAGCAGTGACCGGGAGAGCTCCTACAATGAGCAGTTCTTC
d_gene: .
j_gene: TRBJ2-1
abundance: once
v_gene: TRBV6-4

CDR3aa: CASSPSSSGRGETQYF
CDR3nt: TGTGCCAGCAGCCCAAGTTCTAGCGGGAGGGGAGAGACCCAGTACTTC
d_gene: TRBD2
j_gene: TRBJ2-5
abundance: .
v_gene: TRBV4-2

CDR3aa: CATGGQAGYTDTQYF
CDR3nt: TGTGCCACCGGGGGACAGGCCGGCTACACAGATACGCAGTATTTT
d_gene: TRBD1
j_gene: TRBJ2-3
abundance: few
v_gene: TRBV27

CDR3aa: CATRPATSNQPQHF
CDR3nt: TGTGCCACCCGCCCCGCTACTAGCAATCAGCCCCAGCATTTT
d_gene: .
j_gene: TRBJ1-5
abundance: .
v_gene: TRBV19

CDR3aa: CASSEDSGSYNEQFF
CDR3nt: TGTGCCAGCAGTGAAGATAGCGGCTCCTACAATGAGCAGTTCTTC
d_gene: .
j_gene: TRBJ2-1
abundance: .
v_gene: TRBV6-1

CDR3aa: CASSFVTGTFNEQFF
CDR3nt: TGTGCCAGCAGCTTTGTGACAGGGACCTTCAATGAGCAGTTCTTC
d_gene: TRBD1
j_gene: TRBJ2-1
abundance: .
v_gene: TRBV5-4

CDR3aa: CASSLWSGYGYTF
CDR3nt: TGTGCCAGCAGTTTATGGTCAGGGTATGGCTACACCTTC
d_gene: .
j_gene: TRBJ1-2
abundance: .
v_gene: TRBV27

CDR3aa: CASSQVGGYTEAFF
CDR3nt: TGCGCCAGCAGCCAAGTGGGGGGGTACACTGAAGCTTTCTTT
d_gene: .
j_gene: TRBJ1-1
abundance: .
v_gene: TRBV4-3

CDR3aa: CASSTAGRPELYEQYF
CDR3nt: TGTGCCAGCAGTACCGCGGGCAGACCAGAGCTCTACGAGCAGTACTTC
d_gene: .
j_gene: TRBJ2-7
abundance: .
v_gene: TRBV27

CDR3aa: CASSFGTSGNTDTQYF
CDR3nt: TGTGCCAGCAGCTTCGGGACTAGCGGAAACACAGATACGCAGTATTTT
d_gene: TRBD2
j_gene: TRBJ2-3
abundance: .
v_gene: TRBV2

CDR3aa: CATAAGLAGGRRDEQYF
CDR3nt: TGTGCCACTGCGGCGGGACTAGCGGGAGGGCGGAGGGACGAGCAGTACTTC
d_gene: TRBD2
j_gene: TRBJ2-7
abundance: .
v_gene: TRBV15

CDR3aa: CASIPGTGKGALSNQPQHF
CDR3nt: TGTGCCAGCATCCCCGGGACAGGGAAAGGTGCGTTGAGCAATCAGCCCCAGCATTTT
d_gene: TRBD1
j_gene: TRBJ1-5
abundance: once
v_gene: TRBV6-2/TRBV6-3

CDR3aa: CASSLGTVASYNSPLHF
CDR3nt: TGTGCCAGCAGCTTGGGGACAGTGGCGTCCTATAATTCACCCCTCCACTTT
d_gene: .
j_gene: TRBJ1-6
abundance: .
v_gene: TRBV5-4

CDR3aa: CASSGDRGITGELFF
CDR3nt: TGTGCCAGTAGTGGAGACAGGGGAATAACCGGGGAGCTGTTTTTT
d_gene: TRBD1
j_gene: TRBJ2-2
abundance: .
v_gene: TRBV19

CDR3aa: CASSPLTDVAKNIQYF
CDR3nt: TGTGCCAGTAGTCCCTTGACTGATGTAGCCAAAAACATTCAGTACTTC
d_gene: .
j_gene: TRBJ2-4
abundance: .
v_gene: TRBV19

CDR3aa: CASSPQGGENSPLHF
CDR3nt: TGTGCCAGCAGCCCACAGGGAGGGGAAAATTCACCCCTCCACTTT
d_gene: .
j_gene: TRBJ1-6
abundance: .
v_gene: TRBV6-5

CDR3aa: CASSLATGMYEQYF
CDR3nt: TGTGCCAGCAGCTTGGCTACAGGGATGTACGAGCAGTACTTC
d_gene: .
j_gene: TRBJ2-7
abundance: .
v_gene: TRBV5-6

CDR3aa: CASSLSGTPPNYGYTF
CDR3nt: TGTGCCAGCAGCTTAAGTGGCACACCGCCTAACTATGGCTACACCTTC
d_gene: .
j_gene: TRBJ1-2
abundance: .
v_gene: TRBV7-9

CDR3aa: CASSTLGPVGTGLNTEAFF
CDR3nt: TGTGCCAGCAGCACGTTGGGCCCGGTCGGGACAGGGTTGAACACTGAAGCTTTCTTT
d_gene: .
j_gene: TRBJ1-1
abundance: .
v_gene: TRBV21-1

CDR3aa: CASSRPPGIKYF
CDR3nt: TGTGCCAGCAGTAGACCGCCGGGAATCAAGTACTTC
d_gene: .
j_gene: TRBJ2-7
abundance: .
v_gene: TRBV6-2/TRBV6-3

CDR3aa: CASSDPPSGRVGEQFF
CDR3nt: TGCGCCAGCAGCGACCCACCTAGCGGGAGGGTGGGGGAGCAGTTCTTC
d_gene: TRBD2
j_gene: TRBJ2-1
abundance: .
v_gene: TRBV10-1

CDR3aa: CASSREVDYGYTF
CDR3nt: TGTGCCAGCAGCCGGGAAGTAGACTATGGCTACACCTTC
d_gene: .
j_gene: TRBJ1-2
abundance: .
v_gene: TRBV11-2

CDR3aa: CASNLPGGYGYTF
CDR3nt: TGTGCCAGTAACCTTCCAGGGGGCTATGGCTACACCTTC
d_gene: TRBD1
j_gene: TRBJ1-2
abundance: .
v_gene: TRBV19

CDR3aa: CASPTPGQKSSYNSPLHF
CDR3nt: TGTGCCAGCCCAACCCCCGGACAGAAGAGCTCCTATAATTCACCCCTCCACTTT
d_gene: .
j_gene: TRBJ1-6
abundance: .
v_gene: TRBV7-4

CDR3aa: CASSIERVIAGELFF
CDR3nt: TGTGCCAGTAGTATAGAGAGGGTTATCGCCGGGGAGCTGTTTTTT
d_gene: .
j_gene: TRBJ2-2
abundance: .
v_gene: TRBV19

CDR3aa: CASSRRGVNTEAFF
CDR3nt: TGTGCCAGCAGCCGACGCGGGGTGAACACTGAAGCTTTCTTT
d_gene: .
j_gene: TRBJ1-1
abundance: .
v_gene: TRBV6-5

CDR3aa: CAWSLSRETQYF
CDR3nt: TGTGCCTGGAGTCTCTCTAGAGAGACCCAGTACTTC
d_gene: .
j_gene: TRBJ2-5
abundance: .
v_gene: TRBV30